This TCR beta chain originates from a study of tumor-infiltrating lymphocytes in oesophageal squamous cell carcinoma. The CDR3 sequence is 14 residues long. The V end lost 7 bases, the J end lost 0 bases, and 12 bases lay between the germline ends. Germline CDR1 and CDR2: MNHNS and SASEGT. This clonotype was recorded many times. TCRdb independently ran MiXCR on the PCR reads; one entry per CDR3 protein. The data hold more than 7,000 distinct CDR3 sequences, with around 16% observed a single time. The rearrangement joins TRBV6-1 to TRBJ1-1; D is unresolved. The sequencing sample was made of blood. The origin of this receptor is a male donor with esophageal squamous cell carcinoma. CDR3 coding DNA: TGTGCCAGCATGAGGGAACCTTTGAACACTGAAGCTTTCTTT. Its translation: CASMREPLNTEAFF.